The clone carrying this T cell receptor beta chain was counted many times. CDR3 regions were amplified by Arm-PCR using iRepertoire HTBI primers to build TCR beta libraries. TCRdb reprocessed the multiplex PCR reads with MiXCR, giving one entry per CDR3 protein. In the table there are around 400,000 distinct CDR3 sequences, around 16% of which are singletons. The time point denotes: newly diagnosed GD, antithyroid drugs for less than 3 months. Making the TCR library involved RNA that had been extracted from PBMCs. Patients hailed from an endocrinology department in Xi'an, China. Unmatched junction bases numbered 10, after V lost 4 bases and J lost 3 bases. Germline V gives CDR1 SGHRS, CDR2 YFSETQ. The CDR3 sequence is 18 residues long. This record comes from a study of regulatory T cells in long-lasting Graves disease.

The chain combines TRBV5-1 with TRBJ2-3; 14 nucleotides align to TRBD2. This specimen was peripheral blood mononuclear cells (PBMCs), taken at new diagnosis, from a patient treated with antithyroid drugs. This clonotype was sampled from a female donor with Graves disease. The CDR3 loop reads CASSTPDGTSGGTDTQYF. The CDR3 nucleotides read TGCGCCAGCAGCACACCAGACGGGACTAGCGGGGGAACAGATACGCAGTATTTT.